The subject of this entry is one TCR beta chain. With V trimmed by 4 bases and J by 3 bases, 7 bases remained unmatched. This CDR3 has 14 amino acids. Germline CDR1 SQVTM, CDR2 ANQGSEA. With 60 Vbeta and 13 Jbeta primers, the PCR was carried out. The method was immunoSEQ multiplex PCR; TCRdb's version includes in-frame clones alone and lacks a portion of them. The table has 100,000 to 150,000 clones, under 85% seen once. The sample comes from a study of cytomegalovirus exposure and HLA in healthy donors. The wider study: Tens of millions of unique TCRs, all from HLA-typed donors, were included in an early release of the data.

The chain recombines TRBV29-1 with TRBJ2-3, with 7 bases that match TRBD1. Sample: PBMCs. The clonotype was recovered from a woman aged 50 to 60 in good health and CMV-seropositive. CDR3 residues: CSVGQGEVTDTQYF. The CDR3 bases are TGCAGCGTTGGACAGGGAGAAGTGACAGATACGCAGTATTTT.